This TCR beta chain is drawn from a study of blood T cell repertoires in COVID-19. Across the study: Sites across the United States, Italy and Spain contributed samples from acute and convalescent COVID-19. Nucleic acid was either cDNA or gDNA, and it came from T cells, B-cell-depleted T cells, or PBMCs.

Original methodology: For nucleated cells, counts were estimated from reference gene primer amplification. TCRdb's table, derived via immunoSEQ multiplex PCR, lists solely in-frame clones and lacks some. V and J calls and clone size come straight from that table; D and trimming were deduced from the DNA. The top ten hold roughly 5% of the sample, which has roughly 92,000 clones, 90% seen once. CDR1 and CDR2 (germline): SGHRS, YFSETQ. The V end lost 4 bases, the J end lost 4 bases, and 11 bases lay between the germline ends. This CDR3 contains 13 residues. V usage is TRBV5-1 and J usage is TRBJ2-5; tentatively, D is TRBD2 (5 bases). Sample: peripheral blood. This clonotype was sampled from a man aged 50 or older with acute or convalescent COVID-19. The CDR3 reads CASSGIEGETQYF. The CDR3 DNA reads TGCGCCAGCAGCGGTATAGAGGGAGAGACCCAGTACTTC.